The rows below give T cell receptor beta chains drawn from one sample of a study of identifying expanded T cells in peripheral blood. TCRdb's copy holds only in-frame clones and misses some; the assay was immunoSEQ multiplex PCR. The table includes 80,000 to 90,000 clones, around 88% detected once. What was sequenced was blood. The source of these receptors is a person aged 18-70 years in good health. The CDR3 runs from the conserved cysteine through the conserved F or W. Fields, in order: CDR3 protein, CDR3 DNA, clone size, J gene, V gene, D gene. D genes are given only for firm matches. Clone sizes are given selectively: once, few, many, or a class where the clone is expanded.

CDR3 protein: CASSSIPGQGARSYQFF; CDR3 DNA: TGCGCCAGCAGCTCAATACCGGGACAGGGGGCGCGAAGTTATCAGTTCTTC; clone size: once; J gene: TRBJ2-1; V gene: TRBV5-1; D gene: TRBD1
CDR3 protein: CASSPGQPSYNEQFF; CDR3 DNA: TGTGCCAGCTCACCCGGACAGCCCTCCTACAATGAGCAGTTCTTC; clone size: .; J gene: TRBJ2-1; V gene: TRBV18; D gene: .
CDR3 protein: CSVERPLNTEAFF; CDR3 DNA: TGCAGCGTTGAAAGGCCTTTGAACACTGAAGCTTTCTTT; clone size: once; J gene: TRBJ1-1; V gene: TRBV29-1; D gene: .
CDR3 protein: CASSIVAGQPIRGEKLFF; CDR3 DNA: TGTGCCAGTAGTATAGTTGCGGGACAGCCTATCCGCGGGGAAAAACTGTTTTTT; clone size: .; J gene: TRBJ1-4; V gene: TRBV19; D gene: TRBD1
CDR3 protein: CASSIGVNTEAFF; CDR3 DNA: TGTGCCAGTAGTATTGGAGTGAACACTGAAGCTTTCTTT; clone size: once; J gene: TRBJ1-1; V gene: TRBV19; D gene: .
CDR3 protein: CATSRGAGIYGYTF; CDR3 DNA: TGTGCCACCAGCAGAGGGGCAGGGATCTATGGCTACACCTTC; clone size: .; J gene: TRBJ1-2; V gene: TRBV15; D gene: .
CDR3 protein: CAISERGANTGELFF; CDR3 DNA: TGTGCCATCAGTGAGCGAGGGGCCAACACCGGGGAGCTGTTTTTT; clone size: .; J gene: TRBJ2-2; V gene: TRBV10-3; D gene: .
CDR3 protein: CASSQGGETYEQYF; CDR3 DNA: TGCGCCAGCAGCCAAGGGGGGGAGACCTACGAGCAGTACTTC; clone size: .; J gene: TRBJ2-7; V gene: TRBV4-3; D gene: .
CDR3 protein: CASSIGQGTYEQYF; CDR3 DNA: TGTGCCAGCTCCATCGGACAGGGCACCTACGAGCAGTACTTC; clone size: .; J gene: TRBJ2-7; V gene: TRBV18; D gene: TRBD1
CDR3 protein: CASSVVGTSDGYTF; CDR3 DNA: TGTGCCAGCAGCGTAGTAGGTACCTCCGATGGCTACACCTTC; clone size: .; J gene: TRBJ1-2; V gene: TRBV9; D gene: .
CDR3 protein: CASSYRGQGALNEQFF; CDR3 DNA: TGTGCCAGCAGCTATCGGGGACAGGGGGCCTTAAATGAGCAGTTCTTC; clone size: .; J gene: TRBJ2-1; V gene: TRBV5-4; D gene: TRBD1